Listed here are 9 T cell receptor beta chains from one sample, sequenced in a study of blood T cell repertoires in COVID-19. The table came from immunoSEQ multiplex PCR; TCRdb's copy has only in-frame clones and leaves some out. Among 87,000 or so clones listed, 87% were seen once. Sequencing was performed on peripheral blood. Receptors were obtained from a woman between 45 and 65 years old with active or convalescent COVID-19.

The rearrangement links TRBV6-6 to TRBJ2-3, with TRBD2 identical over 10 bases. The V and J ends lost 8 bases and 4 bases, in that order; junction bases with no gene match: 6. Germline CDR1 and CDR2: MNHNY and SVGAGI (reference sequence). The CDR3 is 14 residues long. The CDR3 loop is CASDPSGGADTQYF. In DNA, the CDR3 is TGTGCCAGCGACCCAAGCGGGGGGGCAGATACGCAGTATTTT.

This chain joins TRBV4-1 and TRBJ1-5, with D maybe TRBD1 (6 bases). Germline V lookup: CDR1 MGHRA, CDR2 YSYEKL. Trimming stripped 2 bases from V and 2 bases from J, with 10 bases between. This CDR3 is 15 amino acids long. The CDR3 reads CASSQPDRGNQPQHF. For the CDR3, the DNA is TGCGCCAGCAGCCAACCGGACAGAGGCAATCAGCCCCAGCATTTT.

The CDR3 region has the DNA TGTGCCAGTAGTATCAAGCTTCTGAGTAGCACAGATACGCAGTATTTT. Translation: CASSIKLLSSTDTQYF. The chain carries TRBV19 and TRBJ2-3; D is uncertain. The V and J ends lost 3 bases and 0 bases respectively, with 13 bases between them. Germline CDR1 LNHDA, CDR2 SQIVND (reference sequence). This CDR3 region has 16 residues.

V gene TRBV9 combines with J gene TRBJ1-3; 7 bases are a match to TRBD1. This CDR3 is 16 amino acids long. Germline V lookup: CDR1 SGDLS, CDR2 YYNGEE. J was trimmed by 0 bases and V by 3 bases; bases with no gene match: 6. CDR3: CASSGTGALSGNTIYF. For the CDR3, the DNA is TGTGCCAGCAGCGGAACAGGGGCCCTCTCTGGAAACACCATATATTTT. Full variable domain (rest looked up from reference TRBV9 and TRBJ1-3): DSGVTQTPKHLITATGQRVTLRCSPRSGDLSVYWYQQSLDQGLQFLIQYYNGEERAKGNILERFSAQQFPDLHSELNLSSLELGDSALYFCASSGTGALSGNTIYFGEGSWLTVV.

This chain uses TRBV7-2 with TRBJ2-3, with 7 bases fitting TRBD2. The CDR3 is made up of 15 amino acids. Losses at the gene ends were 0 bases for V and 2 bases for J; bases not matched to a gene: 2. Germline V CDR1 and CDR2: SGHTA, FQGNSA. CDR3 DNA sequence: TGTGCCAGCAGCTTAGCGACTAGCCCCACAGATACGCAGTATTTT. Protein: CASSLATSPTDTQYF.

The chain combines TRBV18 with TRBJ1-2, with 12 nucleotides matching TRBD1. The CDR3 is 15 amino acids. The V and J ends lost 3 bases and 6 bases, in that order; junction bases with no gene match: 5. Germline lookup yields CDR1 KGHSH and CDR2 LQKENI. The CDR3 nucleotides are TGTGCCAGCTCACCCGCCGGGACAGGGGGCGATGGCTACACCTTC. Translation: CASSPAGTGGDGYTF.

CDR3 DNA: TGCGCCACGGGAGCGGGGGGGAATAATGAGCAGTTCTTC. Translation gives CATGAGGNNEQFF. The gene calls are TRBV4-3 and TRBJ2-1, with 10 bases fitting TRBD2. From germline, CDR1 is LGHNA and CDR2 YSLEER. The CDR3 has 13 amino acids. After removal of 10 bases from V and 7 bases from J, the junction contained 7 bases not matched to a gene.

This clone was counted a few times. This rearrangement joins TRBV29-1 to TRBJ2-1; 9 bases are shared with TRBD2. CDR3 length: 16 amino acids. Trimming took 2 bases from V and 10 from J; bases not matched to a gene: 15. The germline gives CDR1 SQVTM, CDR2 ANQGSEA. CDR3 nucleotides: TGCAGCGTTGAATCTTTAGCTAGCGGGGCCCCCGGGGAGCAGTTCTTC. Protein: CSVESLASGAPGEQFF.

The chain carries TRBV27 and TRBJ1-2, with TRBD1 matching over 7 bases. The CDR3 is 17 residues long. With 0 bases clipped from V and 0 bases from J, the junction kept 7 bases outside the gene matches. The V gene's germline CDR1 is MNHEY and CDR2 SMNVEV (reference sequence). CDR3 loop: CASSLSGSQGANYGYTF. The CDR3 nucleotides are TGTGCCAGCAGTTTATCGGGAAGCCAGGGGGCTAACTATGGCTACACCTTC.